These 3 T cell receptor beta chains were all obtained from the same sample, sequenced in a study of T cell responses to AZD1222 COVID-19 vaccine. Generated by immunoSEQ multiplex PCR, the TCRdb table keeps only in-frame clones and is missing some. The table shows roughly 110,000 clones, with 87% occurring only once. The specimen was peripheral blood, collected on day 0 of AZD1222 vaccination. The receptors were sampled from an adult in good health.

V is TRBV5-1 and J is TRBJ2-1; D possibly corresponds to TRBD2 (6 bases). The CDR3 sequence is 15 residues long. Trimming took 1 base from V and 5 from J, leaving 13 bases between them. CDR1 is SGHRS and CDR2 is YFSETQ in the germline V gene. CDR3 residues: CASSLKVAGNNEQFF. The CDR3 DNA is TGCGCCAGCAGCTTGAAGGTTGCGGGAAACAATGAGCAGTTCTTC.

V and J are TRBV6-6 and TRBJ2-7; either TRBD1 or TRBD2 may supply D (5 bases each). The CDR3 totals 14 residues. Trimming took off 5 bases at V and 3 bases at J, with 14 bases between the two ends. CDR1 and CDR2 (germline): MNHNY, SVGAGI (reference sequence). CDR3 sequence reads: CASSQTGTNYEQYF. CDR3 bases: TGTGCCAGCAGTCAAACCGGGACCAACTACGAGCAGTACTTC.

This sequence joins TRBV6-5 and TRBJ2-7, with 7 bases matching TRBD1. J lost 5 bases, V lost 4 bases, and 8 bases had no gene match. This CDR3 has 14 amino acids. CDR1 is MNHEY and CDR2 is SVGAGI in the germline V gene. The CDR3 loop is CASSSGGGVDEQYF. The CDR3 coding sequence is TGTGCCAGCAGTTCAGGGGGTGGGGTAGACGAGCAGTACTTC.